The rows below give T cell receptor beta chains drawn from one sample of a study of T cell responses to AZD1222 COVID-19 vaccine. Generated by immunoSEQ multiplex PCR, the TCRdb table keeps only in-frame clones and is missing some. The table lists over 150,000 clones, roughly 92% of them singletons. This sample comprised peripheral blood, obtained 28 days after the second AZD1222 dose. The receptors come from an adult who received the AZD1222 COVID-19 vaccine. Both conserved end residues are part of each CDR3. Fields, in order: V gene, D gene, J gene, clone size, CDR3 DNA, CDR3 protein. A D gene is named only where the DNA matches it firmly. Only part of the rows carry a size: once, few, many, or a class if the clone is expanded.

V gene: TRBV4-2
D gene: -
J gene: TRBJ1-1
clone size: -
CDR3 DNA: TGTGCCAGCAGCCAAGCAGGGCGCCCTGAAGCTTTCTTT
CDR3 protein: CASSQAGRPEAFF

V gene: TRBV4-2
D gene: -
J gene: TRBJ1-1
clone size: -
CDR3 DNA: TGTGCCAGCAGCCAAGAATCCCAGGGGCGCCCTGAAGCTTTCTTT
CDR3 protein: CASSQESQGRPEAFF

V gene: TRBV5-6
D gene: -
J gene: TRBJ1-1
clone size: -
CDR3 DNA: TGTGCCAGCAGCTCCCCGGGGGGCTTTACTGAAGCTTTCTTT
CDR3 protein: CASSSPGGFTEAFF

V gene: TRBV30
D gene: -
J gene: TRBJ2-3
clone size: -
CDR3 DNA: TGTGCCTGGAGTGAGGTCACAGATACGCAGTATTTT
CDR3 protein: CAWSEVTDTQYF

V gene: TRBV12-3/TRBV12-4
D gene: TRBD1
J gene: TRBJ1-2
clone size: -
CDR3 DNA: TGTGCCAGCAGTATAGGACAGGGTGGCTACACCTTC
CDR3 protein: CASSIGQGGYTF

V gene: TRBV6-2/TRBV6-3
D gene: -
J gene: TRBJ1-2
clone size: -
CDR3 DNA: TGTGCCAGCAGTTCGGACAGTATCTATGGCTACACCTTC
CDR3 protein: CASSSDSIYGYTF

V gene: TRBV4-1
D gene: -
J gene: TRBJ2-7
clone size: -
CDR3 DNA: TGCGCCAGCAGCTCCTCTGGGCTCGAGCAGTACTTC
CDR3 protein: CASSSSGLEQYF

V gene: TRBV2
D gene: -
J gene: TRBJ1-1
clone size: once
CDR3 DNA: TGTGCCAGCACCGTTTTGGGAGGAAATACTGAAGCTTTCTTT
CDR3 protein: CASTVLGGNTEAFF

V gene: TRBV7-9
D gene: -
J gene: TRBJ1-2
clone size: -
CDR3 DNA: TGTGCCAGCAGCCTCCAGTCGCTAAAATTCAGGGAGGGCTACACCTTC
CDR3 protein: CASSLQSLKFREGYTF

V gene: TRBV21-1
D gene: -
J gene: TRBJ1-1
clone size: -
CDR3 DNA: TGTGCCAGCAGCAAAGTGGCCGGAACCAAGGGGGCTAATCGGGGACTAGAAGCTTTCTTT
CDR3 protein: CASSKVAGTKGANRGLEAFF

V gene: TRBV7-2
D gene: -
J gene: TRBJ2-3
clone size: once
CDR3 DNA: TGTGCCAGCAGCTCTTTGTGGGGGGCAGGAGATACGCAGTATTTT
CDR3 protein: CASSSLWGAGDTQYF

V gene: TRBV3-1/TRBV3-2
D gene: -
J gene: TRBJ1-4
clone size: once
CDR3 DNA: TGTGCCAGCAGCCGATGGCCCCCCGAACTGTTTTTT
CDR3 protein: CASSRWPPELFF

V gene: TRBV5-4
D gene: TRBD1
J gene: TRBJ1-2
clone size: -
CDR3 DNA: TGTGCCAGCAGGTTCGCGGACAGGGAGTATTATGGCTACACCTTC
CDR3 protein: CASRFADREYYGYTF

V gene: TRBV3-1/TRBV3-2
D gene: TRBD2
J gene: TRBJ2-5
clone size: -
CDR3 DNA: TGTGCCAGCAGGGCGACTAGCGAGGAGACCCAGTACTTC
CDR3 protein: CASRATSEETQYF

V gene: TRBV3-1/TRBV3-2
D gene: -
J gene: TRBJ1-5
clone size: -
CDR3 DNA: TGTGCCAGCAGCCTGATGAATCAGCCCCAGCATTTT
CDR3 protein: CASSLMNQPQHF

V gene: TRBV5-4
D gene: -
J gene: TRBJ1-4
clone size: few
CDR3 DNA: TGTGCCAGCAGCCGACGGGGGACGGTTAATGAAAAACTGTTTTTT
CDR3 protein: CASSRRGTVNEKLFF

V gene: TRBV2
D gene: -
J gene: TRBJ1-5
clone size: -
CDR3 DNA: TGTGCCAGCAGTGTGGACAAGTCCAATCAGCCCCAGCATTTT
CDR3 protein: CASSVDKSNQPQHF

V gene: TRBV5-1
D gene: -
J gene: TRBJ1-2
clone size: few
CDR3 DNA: TGCGCCAGCAGCCCTAAACACCCGTATGGCTACACCTTC
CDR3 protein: CASSPKHPYGYTF

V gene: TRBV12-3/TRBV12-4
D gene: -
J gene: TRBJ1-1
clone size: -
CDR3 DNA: TGTGCCAGCAGCCCACAAACGAACACTGAAGCTTTCTTT
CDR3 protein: CASSPQTNTEAFF

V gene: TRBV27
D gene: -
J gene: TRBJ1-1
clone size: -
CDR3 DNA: TGTGCCAGCAGTACCGGGCCCACTGAAGCTTTCTTT
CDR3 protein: CASSTGPTEAFF

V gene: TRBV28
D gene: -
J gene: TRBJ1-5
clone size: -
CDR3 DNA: TGTGCCAGCAGTCCGACCGGTGGGCAGCCCCAGCATTTT
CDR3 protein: CASSPTGGQPQHF

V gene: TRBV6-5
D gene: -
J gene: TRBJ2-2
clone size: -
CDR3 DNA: TGTGCCAGCAGGGACGACAGCGCGATAACCGGGGAGCTGTTTTTT
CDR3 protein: CASRDDSAITGELFF

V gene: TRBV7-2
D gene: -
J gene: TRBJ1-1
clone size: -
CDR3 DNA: TGTGCCAGCAGCTTAAAGGCAGGCAACACTGAAGCTTTCTTT
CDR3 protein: CASSLKAGNTEAFF

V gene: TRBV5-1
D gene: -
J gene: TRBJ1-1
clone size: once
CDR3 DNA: TGCGCCAGCAGCCCCACCACCGAGGGAGTTGAAGCTTTCTTT
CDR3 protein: CASSPTTEGVEAFF

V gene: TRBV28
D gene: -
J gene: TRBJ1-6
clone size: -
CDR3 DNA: TGTGCCAGCAGGACCGGGACGTCCTATAATTCACCCCTCCACTTT
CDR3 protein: CASRTGTSYNSPLHF

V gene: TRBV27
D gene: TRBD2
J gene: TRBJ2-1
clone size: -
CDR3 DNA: TGTGCCAGCAGTTTCCTGGCGGGGGGGTGGGAGCAGTTCTTC
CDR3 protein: CASSFLAGGWEQFF

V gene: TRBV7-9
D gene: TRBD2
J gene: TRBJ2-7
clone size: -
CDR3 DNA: TGTGCCAGCAGCGCCCAGAGCGGGGGGATCCTCTACGAGCAGTACTTC
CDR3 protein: CASSAQSGGILYEQYF

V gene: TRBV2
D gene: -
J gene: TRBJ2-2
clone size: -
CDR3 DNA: TGTGCCAGCACCCAGCTGGGGGCCACGAACACCGGGGAGCTGTTTTTT
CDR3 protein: CASTQLGATNTGELFF

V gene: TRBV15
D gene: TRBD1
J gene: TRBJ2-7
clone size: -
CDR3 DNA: TGTGCCACCAGCTACGAAATCGGTCCCAGGGGGCCCGAACAACTACAAACCTACGAGCAGTACTTC
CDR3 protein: CATSYEIGPRGPEQLQTYEQYF

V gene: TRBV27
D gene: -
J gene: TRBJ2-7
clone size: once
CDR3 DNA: TGTGCCAGCAGTTTTCGGCCGTCCTACGAGCAGTACTTC
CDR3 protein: CASSFRPSYEQYF

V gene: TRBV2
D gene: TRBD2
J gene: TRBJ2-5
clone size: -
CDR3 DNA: TGTGCCAGCAGTAGGAGACTAGCGGGGAATGGAGAGACCCAGTACTTC
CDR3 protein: CASSRRLAGNGETQYF

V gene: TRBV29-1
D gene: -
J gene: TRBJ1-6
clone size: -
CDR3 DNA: TGCAGCGTTGGGTGGGGGGACAATTCACCCCTCCACTTT
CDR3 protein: CSVGWGDNSPLHF

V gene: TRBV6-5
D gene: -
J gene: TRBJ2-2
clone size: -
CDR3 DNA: TGTGCCAGCAGTTACCTGGCCTCTGACGGGGAGCTGTTTTTT
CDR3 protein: CASSYLASDGELFF

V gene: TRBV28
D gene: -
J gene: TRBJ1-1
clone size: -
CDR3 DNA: TGTGCCAGCGAGGATGGGACCGGGGGCTATGAAGCTTTCTTT
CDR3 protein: CASEDGTGGYEAFF

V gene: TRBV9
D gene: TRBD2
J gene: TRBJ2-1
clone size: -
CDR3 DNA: TGTGCCAGCAGCGTAGGTGCGGGGGGCCCCAATGAGCAGTTCTTC
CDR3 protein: CASSVGAGGPNEQFF

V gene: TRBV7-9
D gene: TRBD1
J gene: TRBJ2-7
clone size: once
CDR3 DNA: TGTGCCAGCAGCTGGGACAGGGGGAACTACGAGCAGTACTTC
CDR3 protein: CASSWDRGNYEQYF

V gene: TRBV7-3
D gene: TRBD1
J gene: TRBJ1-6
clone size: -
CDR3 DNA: TGTGCCAGCAGCTTAGGACAGGGGCTAGGTTCACCCCTCCACTTT
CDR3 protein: CASSLGQGLGSPLHF

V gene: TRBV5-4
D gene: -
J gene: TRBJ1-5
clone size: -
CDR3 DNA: TGTGCCAGCAGCATTTACCAGGGCAATCAGCCCCAGCATTTT
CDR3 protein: CASSIYQGNQPQHF

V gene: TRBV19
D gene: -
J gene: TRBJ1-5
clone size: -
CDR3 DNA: TGTGCCAGTAGTATTGGTCTGCAGCTCGGCCAGCCCCAGCATTTT
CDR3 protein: CASSIGLQLGQPQHF

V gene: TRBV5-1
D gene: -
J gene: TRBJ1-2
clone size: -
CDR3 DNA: TGCGCCAGCAGCGGATACAGGGAAACCTATGGCTACACCTTC
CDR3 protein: CASSGYRETYGYTF

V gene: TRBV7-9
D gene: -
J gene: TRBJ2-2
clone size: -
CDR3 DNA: TGTGCCAGCAGCTTAGCGGGAGCAGAGAACACCGGGGAGCTGTTTTTT
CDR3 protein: CASSLAGAENTGELFF

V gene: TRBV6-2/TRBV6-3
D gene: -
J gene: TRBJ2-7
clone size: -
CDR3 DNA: TGTGCCAGCAGTTACAGGTACGAGCAGTACTTC
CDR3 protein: CASSYRYEQYF

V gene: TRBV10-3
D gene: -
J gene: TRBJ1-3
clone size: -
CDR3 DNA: TGTGCCATCAGATCAGGAAGCTCTGGAAACACCATATATTTT
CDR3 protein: CAIRSGSSGNTIYF

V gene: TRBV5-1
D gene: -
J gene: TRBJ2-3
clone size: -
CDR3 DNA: TGCGCCAGCAGCTATCAAGGGCGGGACACAGATACGCAGTATTTT
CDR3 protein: CASSYQGRDTDTQYF

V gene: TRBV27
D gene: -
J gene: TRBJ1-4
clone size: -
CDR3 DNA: TGTGCCAGCAGGCGACCGGGACCTAATGAAAAACTGTTTTTT
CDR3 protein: CASRRPGPNEKLFF

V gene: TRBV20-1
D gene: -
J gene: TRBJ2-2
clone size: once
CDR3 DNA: TGCGCGCAAGCGGGCACCGGGGAGCTGTTTTTT
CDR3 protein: CAQAGTGELFF

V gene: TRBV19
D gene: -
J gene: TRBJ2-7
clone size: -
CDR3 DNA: TGTGCCAGTAGTATCATCGGGGGACTTCCCTACGAGCAGTACTTC
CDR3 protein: CASSIIGGLPYEQYF

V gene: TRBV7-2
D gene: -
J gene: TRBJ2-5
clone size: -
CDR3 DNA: TGTGCCAGCAGCTCCATCAGGGCTCTAGCGCAGACCCAGTACTTC
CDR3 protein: CASSSIRALAQTQYF

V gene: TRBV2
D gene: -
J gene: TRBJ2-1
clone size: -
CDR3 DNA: TGTGCCAGCAGTGATCCCGTCGGGACACCGAATGAGCAGTTCTTC
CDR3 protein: CASSDPVGTPNEQFF

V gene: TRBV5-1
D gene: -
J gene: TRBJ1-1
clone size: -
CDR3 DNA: TGCGCCAGCAGCTTGGCCGGGACAATGAACACTGAAGCTTTCTTT
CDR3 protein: CASSLAGTMNTEAFF

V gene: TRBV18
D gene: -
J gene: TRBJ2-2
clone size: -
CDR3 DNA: TGTGCCAGCTCACCACCGGGGGGCGCGAACACCGGGGAGCTGTTTTTT
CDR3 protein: CASSPPGGANTGELFF

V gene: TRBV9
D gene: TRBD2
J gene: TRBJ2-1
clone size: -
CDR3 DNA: TGTGCCAGCAGCGGCCGGGCGGGGGGGCCTGGTGAGCAGTTCTTC
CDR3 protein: CASSGRAGGPGEQFF

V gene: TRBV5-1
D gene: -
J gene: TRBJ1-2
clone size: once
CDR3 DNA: TGCGCCAGCAGCTCCGGAGCAGCTAACTATGGCTACACCTTC
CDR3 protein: CASSSGAANYGYTF

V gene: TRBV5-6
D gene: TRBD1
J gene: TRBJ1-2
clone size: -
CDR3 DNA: TGTGCCAGCAGCCTGACAGGGTTGTATTTTAGTAACTATGGCTACACCTTC
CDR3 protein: CASSLTGLYFSNYGYTF

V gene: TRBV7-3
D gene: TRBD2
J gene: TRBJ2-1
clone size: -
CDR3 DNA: TGTGCCAGCAGCCTACTAGCGGGGGCTGAGCAGTTCTTC
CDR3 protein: CASSLLAGAEQFF